Listed below are T cell receptor beta chains from one sample, sequenced in a study of OX40 agonist ivuxolimab in advanced cancers. The data were produced by immunoSEQ multiplex PCR, yet TCRdb's version contains in-frame clones alone and is incomplete. The data show 15,000 to 20,000 clones, 55% to 80% seen once. The sample consisted of CD4+ or CD8+ T cells sorted from blood, taken in a trial of the OX40 agonist ivuxolimab. Receptors originate from an adult with an advanced solid tumor such as melanoma, head and neck, liver or kidney cancer. Each CDR3 is given with its conserved first and last residue. Each record gives: clone size, V gene, J gene, D gene, CDR3 protein, CDR3 DNA. D genes are given only for firm matches. The listing skips clone size in some rows; elsewhere it reads once, few, many or a size class.

-	TRBV21-1	TRBJ1-5	-	CASSNQRVGNQPQHF	TGTGCCAGCAGCAATCAAAGGGTTGGAAATCAGCCCCAGCATTTT
-	TRBV7-9	TRBJ2-7	-	CASSLTNRVYEQYF	TGTGCCAGCAGCTTAACCAACAGGGTCTACGAGCAGTACTTC
-	TRBV11-2	TRBJ1-1	-	CASSSTGENTEAFF	TGTGCCAGCAGCTCCACAGGTGAGAACACTGAAGCTTTCTTT
once	TRBV5-6	TRBJ2-7	-	CASSWTDYEQYF	TGTGCCAGCAGCTGGACAGACTACGAGCAGTACTTC
-	TRBV13	TRBJ2-7	-	CASSLGRGPYEQYF	TGTGCCAGCAGCTTGGGGAGGGGGCCCTACGAGCAGTACTTC
-	TRBV5-5	TRBJ2-1	-	CASSFVTGYNEQFF	TGTGCCAGCAGCTTTGTGACTGGGTACAATGAGCAGTTCTTC
-	TRBV4-2	TRBJ2-5	TRBD1	CASSHGRGTGDGQETQYF	TGTGCCAGCAGCCACGGTAGGGGGACAGGGGACGGCCAAGAGACCCAGTACTTC
-	TRBV11-3	TRBJ2-3	-	CASSFDREGDTQYF	TGTGCCAGCAGCTTTGACAGGGAGGGAGATACGCAGTATTTT
-	TRBV28	TRBJ1-5	-	CASSDTSNQPQHF	TGTGCCAGCAGTGACACATCCAATCAGCCCCAGCATTTT
-	TRBV13	TRBJ2-7	-	CASSLGLTGTYEQYF	TGTGCCAGCAGCTTAGGCCTAACGGGCACCTACGAGCAGTACTTC
-	TRBV2	TRBJ2-2	TRBD2	CASSDVSAGARGGAGELFF	TGTGCCAGCAGTGACGTATCAGCGGGGGCCCGCGGGGGGGCCGGGGAGCTGTTTTTT
few	TRBV11-2	TRBJ2-7	TRBD2	CASSSTTSGSYEQYF	TGTGCCAGCAGCTCGACGACTAGCGGGAGCTACGAGCAGTACTTC
-	TRBV7-9	TRBJ1-2	TRBD1	CASSQGRTGHGYTF	TGCGCCAGCAGCCAAGGTCGGACAGGACATGGCTACACCTTC
few	TRBV14	TRBJ2-7	-	CASSLWGGNEQYF	TGTGCCAGCAGCCTGTGGGGTGGAAACGAGCAGTACTTC
-	TRBV7-6	TRBJ2-7	TRBD1	CASSLAETGSYEQYF	TGTGCCAGCAGCTTAGCGGAGACAGGGAGCTACGAGCAGTACTTC
-	TRBV21-1	TRBJ2-7	-	CASSTNQRGGYSYEQYF	TGTGCCAGCAGCACGAACCAAAGGGGGGGATACTCCTACGAGCAGTACTTC
few	TRBV6-5	TRBJ2-1	TRBD2	CASSSGLAAYNEQFF	TGTGCCAGCAGTTCGGGACTAGCGGCCTACAATGAGCAGTTCTTC
-	TRBV28	TRBJ2-3	-	CASSLLRTDTQYF	TGTGCCAGCAGTTTACTGCGCACAGATACGCAGTATTTT
-	TRBV7-2	TRBJ2-7	-	CASSPSGSVSYEQYF	TGTGCCAGCAGCCCGAGCGGGTCCGTCTCCTACGAGCAGTACTTC
-	TRBV6-5	TRBJ2-7	TRBD1	CASSGTGTGIYEQYF	TGTGCCAGCAGCGGAACCGGGACAGGGATTTACGAGCAGTACTTC
-	TRBV18	TRBJ2-1	TRBD1	CASSPSGTGDYNEQFF	TGTGCCAGCTCACCTAGCGGGACAGGGGACTACAATGAGCAGTTCTTC
-	TRBV5-1	TRBJ2-7	TRBD1	CASSGRTGYEQYF	TGCGCCAGCAGCGGACGGACAGGCTACGAGCAGTACTTC
-	TRBV7-3	TRBJ2-5	-	CASTATPGPETQYF	TGTGCCAGCACCGCGACTCCCGGGCCAGAGACCCAGTACTTC
-	TRBV7-6	TRBJ2-5	-	CASRPTGAHGQETQYF	TGTGCCAGCAGGCCGACGGGGGCGCACGGCCAAGAGACCCAGTACTTC
-	TRBV9	TRBJ1-2	-	CASSPTYSARADGYTF	TGTGCCAGCAGCCCAACCTACTCCGCCAGGGCGGATGGCTACACCTTC
-	TRBV5-3	TRBJ2-7	-	CARSLLSWYEQYF	TGTGCCAGAAGCCTTCTTTCTTGGTACGAGCAGTACTTC
few	TRBV30	TRBJ2-7	-	CAWTPLGDINEQYF	TGTGCCTGGACGCCGTTGGGGGACATCAACGAGCAGTACTTC
-	TRBV9	TRBJ2-7	-	CASSVGTEPLDEQYF	TGTGCCAGCAGCGTAGGCACAGAACCTTTGGACGAGCAGTACTTC
-	TRBV9	TRBJ2-3	TRBD1	CASSPFDRVDTQYF	TGTGCCAGCAGCCCCTTCGACAGGGTAGATACGCAGTATTTT
-	TRBV19	TRBJ1-5	-	CASSIWDSGSQPQHF	TGTGCCAGTAGTATTTGGGACTCGGGTTCTCAGCCCCAGCATTTT
-	TRBV6-7	TRBJ2-2	TRBD2	CASSYSQRGGEGGELFF	TGTGCCAGCAGTTACTCTCAGCGGGGTGGAGAGGGCGGGGAGCTGTTTTTT
-	TRBV11-2	TRBJ2-7	TRBD2	CASSLWRGSSYEQYF	TGTGCCAGCAGCTTATGGCGGGGGAGCTCCTACGAGCAGTACTTC
once	TRBV7-9	TRBJ1-6	-	CASSHPPKADPRGSPLHF	TGTGCCAGCAGTCATCCCCCGAAGGCGGACCCTAGGGGTTCACCCCTCCACTTT
-	TRBV2	TRBJ2-1	-	CASSEPRASTSSYNEQFF	TGTGCCAGCAGTGAACCTCGAGCTAGCACGAGCTCCTACAATGAGCAGTTCTTC
-	TRBV5-6	TRBJ2-1	TRBD2	CASSSGLAGGYSEQFF	TGTGCCAGCAGCTCGGGGCTAGCGGGGGGTTATAGTGAGCAGTTCTTC
hyperexpanded	TRBV29-1	TRBJ1-6	-	CSVSHGGGLSPLHF	TGCAGCGTTTCGCACGGAGGTGGGCTGTCACCCCTCCACTTT
-	TRBV7-6	TRBJ1-4	-	CASSLALIGPTNEKLFF	TGTGCCAGCAGCTTAGCACTGATTGGCCCTACGAATGAAAAACTGTTTTTT
-	TRBV18	TRBJ2-7	-	CASSPRGSQGDYEQYF	TGTGCCAGCTCACCAAGAGGTTCACAGGGAGACTACGAGCAGTACTTC
-	TRBV7-8	TRBJ2-3	-	CASSLVGRWTDTQYF	TGTGCCAGCAGCTTAGTGGGGAGGTGGACAGATACGCAGTATTTT
-	TRBV11-3	TRBJ2-7	-	CASSLGASSYEQYF	TGTGCCAGCAGCTTAGGTGCCAGCTCCTACGAGCAGTACTTC
few	TRBV28	TRBJ2-7	-	CASSYRLRSDEQYF	TGTGCCAGCAGTTACCGGCTGCGATCTGACGAGCAGTACTTC
-	TRBV7-8	TRBJ2-1	-	CAGLSSYNEQFF	TGTGCTGGGTTAAGCTCCTACAATGAGCAGTTCTTC